This TCR beta chain is from a study of shared clonotypes between healthy human individuals. CD4+ cells underwent separation, giving CD45RA+ naive and CD45RA-negative memory subsets. The length of the CDR3 is 13 residues. The ends were cut back, 3 bases at V and 2 bases at J, with 9 bases in the middle. The germline CDR1 and CDR2 sequences are GTSNPN and SVGIG (reference sequence). This table comes from immunoSEQ multiplex PCR, and its TCRdb copy is limited to in-frame clones, with some not included. The sample includes about 2.3 million clones, roughly 93% of them seen just once. The source is a man between 18 and 29 years old in good health. Some clones in this sample may be carry-over from other donors' samples. V usage is TRBV30 and J usage is TRBJ2-3, with D unclear. Sequencing was performed on naive CD4+ T cells from PBMCs. Subset denoted: CD45RA+ positively selected. The CDR3 loop is CAWSVGFTDTQYF. CDR3 DNA sequence: TGTGCCTGGAGCGTAGGTTTCACAGATACGCAGTATTTT. The full variable domain, in which reference TRBV30 and TRBJ2-3 provide the parts outside the CDR3, is SQTIHQWPATLVQPVGSPLSLECTVEGTSNPNLYWYRQAAGRGLQLLFYSVGIGQISSEVPQNLSASRPQDRQFILSSKKLLLSDSGFYLCAWSVGFTDTQYFGPGTRLTVL.